This T cell receptor beta chain was profiled in a study of blood T cell repertoires in COVID-19. V was pared by 6 bases and J by 5 bases, with 4 bases of the junction left unmatched. The CDR3 sequence is 13 residues long. The germline V gene has CDR1 MNHEY and CDR2 SMNVEV (reference sequence). Profiled with immunoSEQ multiplex PCR; TCRdb holds only in-frame clones, not every one. The sample has 410,000 or so clones, around nine tenths seen once. The origin of this receptor is a woman in her thirties or forties with COVID-19, enrolled during active disease. Material for sequencing was peripheral blood. V gene TRBV27 combines with J gene TRBJ1-1, with 9 bases identical to TRBD1. CDR3 in DNA: TGTGCCAGCAGGGGACAGGGAAGTACTGAAGCTTTCTTT. Translated: CASRGQGSTEAFF.